This T cell receptor beta chain was observed in a study of blood T cell repertoires in COVID-19. Sequencing used immunoSEQ multiplex PCR; TCRdb keeps in-frame clones, though not all of them. The profile shows around 190,000 clones, 80% to 90% of them singletons. Trimming removed 4 bases from V and 6 bases from J, with 16 bases in between. The CDR3 extends over 15 amino acids. Per the germline V gene, CDR1 is LGHDT and CDR2 is YNNKEL (reference sequence). Material: peripheral blood. The V gene is TRBV3-1 (or the pseudogene TRBV3-2), the J gene TRBJ2-1, with a possible D match to TRBD1 (5 bases). This TCR derives from a human donor in a cohort sampled during active COVID-19. The chain's CDR3 is CASSRKTDGCNEQFF. The CDR3 nucleotides read TGTGCCAGCAGCCGCAAGACAGATGGGTGCAATGAGCAGTTCTTC.